This T cell receptor beta chain was retrieved from a study of identical twins (dated by TCRdb to the mid-2010s). In the study overall: The study deep-sequenced TCR alpha and beta repertoires from monozygotic twins, unrelated adults of various ages and cord blood to test whether fetal clonotypes persist. To rule out contamination, replicate twin experiments were performed at different times with different library preparation protocols. Points the paper makes about the study in general: Zero-insertion analyses could be partly confounded by invariant T cells such as MAIT and iNKT, although diverse VJ usage argued against such confounding for most clonotypes. Fewer insertions were carried by abundant cord blood beta clonotypes; a weaker similar trend was observed in young adult naive repertoires, while no such trend was observed in memory repertoires. Compared with coincidental sharing between unrelated individuals, out-of-frame TCR alpha sequences shared between twins showed an excess of sequences with low generation probability. Out-of-frame TCR alpha sharing in monozygotic twins was systematically underestimated by recombination models, whereas sharing between unrelated individuals was in agreement with the recombination models. The excess sharing between twins in beta out-of-frame sequences was weaker because fewer shared sequences reduced the signal-to-noise ratio. Because the same donors could not be followed over many years, conclusions were based on cross-sectional statistical analysis.

Every donor in the study was a healthy Caucasian. The twin cohort comprised three pairs of female monozygotic twins, all aged roughly 18 to 30 years. Positive isolation kits from Invitrogen were used to isolate the CD4+ and CD8+ T cell populations. The germline V gene encodes CDR1 DFQATT and CDR2 SNEGSKA (reference sequence). The CDR3, cysteine through phenylalanine, is 13 amino acids long. The read is trimmed to its CDR3 DNA, 39 bases read in frame from base 1. Trimming takes 1 base from V and 6 bases from J, and the germline ends sit 10 bases apart. This clonotype was seen more than once but under ten times. No antigen is known for it. No base quality information exists; no much larger clone differs at one position. Libraries were constructed by 5' RACE. Data came from an Illumina HiSeq 2000. A universal primer binding site was added through template switching, and the final cDNA carried a unique molecular identifier so that TCR cDNA molecules could be counted accurately. Specific primers in the conserved constant-segment region were used to synthesize first-strand cDNA for TCR alpha and beta chains. To control for contamination, every cDNA library carried two barcodes: a SMART-Mk sample barcode plus Illumina barcodes. TruSeq adapter sequences, together with Illumina sample barcodes, were added in two successive PCR steps. Sequencing of the TCR alpha and beta cDNA libraries was done on the Illumina HiSeq platform using custom primers. The study's processing was this. Unique molecular identifiers were extracted from raw reads with MiGEC, and CDR3 positions were determined with MiXCR. Recombination models were inferred per individual with the repgenHMM and IGoR tools using an EM algorithm. The analysis of shared clonotypes was done with the tcR package in R, with sharing normalized by the product of cloneset sizes. To study raw recombination without the effects of thymic and clonal selection, out-of-frame nonproductive sequences were analyzed. TCRdb reprocessed the public reads (quality trimming at Q25 with fastp, clone calling with MiXCR) and kept in-frame beta chains. Every entry covers one CDR3 protein and lists the most common genes and DNA from its rows. The V and J calls reflect TCRdb's pipeline rather than the authors' work. This sample comprises 450,000 or so distinct CDR3 sequences, approximately 24% of them detected only once. The ten largest clones represent over 2.5% of the sample.

This same sample was also part of a study on T cells expressing NK-cell markers. Per that second paper: Under 10 donors provided sorted CD3+CD56+NKG2C+, CD3+CD56+NKG2C- and CD3+CD56-NKG2C+ T-cell subsets, whose TCR beta-chain repertoires were profiled. Of the eight sequenced donors, seven were found to be HCMV-seropositive and one was found to be HCMV-seronegative. To restrict sorting to alphabetaTCR-expressing T cells, an anti-gammadeltaTCR antibody was added in several experiments. In several donors, the dominant CD3+CD56+NKG2C+ clonotypes were found to rank among the top 10 CD8+ clonotypes and to make up roughly 1.0-7.0% of CD8+ T cells. Those dominant clonotypes were again the most abundant among CD3+CD56-NKG2C+ cells in four donors, at about 28.3-60.1%. It remained unclear whether the expanded NKG2C-expressing T cell clones were specific for HCMV antigens. The eight sequenced donors were randomly selected healthy volunteers, three men and five women. A commercial ELISA kit detecting HCMV-specific IgG in serum was used to determine HCMV serostatus. MIGEC was used to demultiplex reads and group the reads by UMI, and MiTCR was used to assemble and quantify clonotypes. To exclude erroneous sequences, any TCR cDNA sequence not supported by at least two reads was discarded. Downstream repertoire analysis used the tcR package, and clonotypes were matched across fractions by CDR3 nucleotide sequence plus V segment. VDJmatch was used to annotate antigen specificity against VDJdb, with one amino acid substitution in CDR3 permitted.

Sequencing was carried out using CD4+ T cells sorted from blood. Recombination linked TRBV20-1 to TRBJ2-1, with no confidently assigned D gene. The receptor was isolated from a woman younger than 35 in good health. In nucleotides, the sequence is TGCAGTGCTAGAGCCCCTAGTTCCAATGAGCAGTTCTTC. Translation gives CSARAPSSNEQFF.